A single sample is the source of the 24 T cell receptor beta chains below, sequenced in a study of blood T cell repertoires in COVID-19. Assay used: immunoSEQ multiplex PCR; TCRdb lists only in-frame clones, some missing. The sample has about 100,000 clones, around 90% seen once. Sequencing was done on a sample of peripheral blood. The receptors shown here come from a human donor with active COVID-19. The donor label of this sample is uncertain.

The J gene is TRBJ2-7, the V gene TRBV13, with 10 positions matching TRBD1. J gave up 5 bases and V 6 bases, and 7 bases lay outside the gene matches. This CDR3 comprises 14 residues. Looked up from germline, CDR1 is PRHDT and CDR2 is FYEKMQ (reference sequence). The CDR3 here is CASRLWTGGHEQYF. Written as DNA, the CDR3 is TGTGCCAGCAGATTGTGGACAGGGGGACACGAGCAGTACTTC.

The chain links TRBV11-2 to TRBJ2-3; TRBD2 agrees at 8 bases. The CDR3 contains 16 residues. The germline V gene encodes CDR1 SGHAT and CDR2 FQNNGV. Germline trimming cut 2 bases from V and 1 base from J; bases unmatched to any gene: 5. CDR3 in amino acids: CASSLLGAGGTDTQYF. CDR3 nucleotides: TGTGCCAGCAGCTTACTAGGAGCGGGGGGCACAGATACGCAGTATTTT.

CDR3 residues: CASSQDLGGLKSYNEQFF. The DNA for the CDR3 is TGTGCCAGCAGCCAAGATCTGGGAGGGTTGAAGTCCTACAATGAGCAGTTCTTC. V is TRBV3-1 (or the pseudogene TRBV3-2) and J is TRBJ2-1; 7 bases line up with TRBD2. The CDR3 is 18 amino acids. Trimming removed 0 bases from V and 1 base from J; junction bases left unmatched: 9. Germline assignment: CDR1 LGHDT and CDR2 YNNKEL (reference sequence).

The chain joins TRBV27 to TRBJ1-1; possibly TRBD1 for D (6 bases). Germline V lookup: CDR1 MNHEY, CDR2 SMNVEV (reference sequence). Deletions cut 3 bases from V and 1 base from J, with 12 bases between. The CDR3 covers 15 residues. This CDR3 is CASSFLDRPNTEAFF. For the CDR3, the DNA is TGTGCCAGCAGTTTTTTGGACAGACCGAACACTGAAGCTTTCTTT.

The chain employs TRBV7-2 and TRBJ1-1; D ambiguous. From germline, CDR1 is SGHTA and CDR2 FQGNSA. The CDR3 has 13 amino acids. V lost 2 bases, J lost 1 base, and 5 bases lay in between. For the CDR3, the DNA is TGTGCCAGCAGCTTATCAGGGAACACTGAAGCTTTCTTT. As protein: CASSLSGNTEAFF.

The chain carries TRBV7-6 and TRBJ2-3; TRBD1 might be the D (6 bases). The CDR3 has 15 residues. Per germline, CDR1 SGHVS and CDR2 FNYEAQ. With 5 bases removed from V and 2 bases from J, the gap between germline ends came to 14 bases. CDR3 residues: CASSLGTTTTDTQYF. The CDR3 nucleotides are TGTGCCAGCAGCCTCGGGACAACAACCACAGATACGCAGTATTTT.

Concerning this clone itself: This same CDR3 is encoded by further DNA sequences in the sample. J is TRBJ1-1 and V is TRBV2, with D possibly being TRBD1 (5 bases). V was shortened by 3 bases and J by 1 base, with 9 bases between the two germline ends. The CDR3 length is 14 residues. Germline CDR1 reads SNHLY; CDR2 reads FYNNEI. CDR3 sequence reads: CASSDTGPNTEAFF. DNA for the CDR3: TGTGCCAGCAGTGACACAGGCCCGAACACTGAAGCTTTCTTT.

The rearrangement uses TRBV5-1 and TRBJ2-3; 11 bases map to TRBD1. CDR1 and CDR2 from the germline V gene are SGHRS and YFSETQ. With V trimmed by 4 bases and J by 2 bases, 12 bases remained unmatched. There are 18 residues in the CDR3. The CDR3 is CASSVDPGTGGDTDTQYF. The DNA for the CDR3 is TGCGCCAGCAGCGTGGACCCCGGGACAGGGGGGGACACAGATACGCAGTATTTT. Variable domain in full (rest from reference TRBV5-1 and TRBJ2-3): KAGVTQTPRYLIKTRGQQVTLSCSPISGHRSVSWYQQTPGQGLQFLFEYFSETQRNKGNFPGRFSGRQFSNSRSEMNVSTLELGDSALYLCASSVDPGTGGDTDTQYFGPGTRLTVL.

The CDR3 loop is CASSDLRQGTDTQYF. The CDR3 coding sequence is TGCGCCAGCAGTGACCTGCGACAGGGGACGGATACGCAGTATTTT. The rearrangement joins TRBV10-1 to TRBJ2-3; the match to TRBD1 covers 8 bases. Losses at the gene ends were 3 bases for V and 6 bases for J; bases not matched to a gene: 8. This CDR3 spans 15 amino acids. Germline values: CDR1 WNHNN, CDR2 SYGVQD (reference sequence).

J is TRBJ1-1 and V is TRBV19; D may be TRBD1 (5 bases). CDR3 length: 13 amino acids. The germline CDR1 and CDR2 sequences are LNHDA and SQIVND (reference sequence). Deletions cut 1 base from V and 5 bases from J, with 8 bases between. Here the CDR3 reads CASSIARQTEAFF. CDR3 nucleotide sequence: TGTGCCAGTAGTATAGCCAGACAGACTGAAGCTTTCTTT.

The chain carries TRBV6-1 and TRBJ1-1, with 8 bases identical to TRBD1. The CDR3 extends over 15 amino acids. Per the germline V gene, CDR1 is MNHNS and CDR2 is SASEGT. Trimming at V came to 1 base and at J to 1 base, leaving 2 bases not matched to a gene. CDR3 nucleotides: TGTGCCAGCAGTGAAGGGACAGGGCGGAACACTGAAGCTTTCTTT. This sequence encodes CASSEGTGRNTEAFF.

CDR3 sequence: CASSRSLATEAFF. The CDR3 DNA sequence: TGTGCCAGCAGCCGGTCCCTCGCCACTGAAGCTTTCTTT. The chain recombines TRBV7-9 with TRBJ1-1; D gene unclear. Germline V gene lookup returns CDR1 SEHNR and CDR2 FQNEAQ (reference sequence). This CDR3 is 13 amino acids long. Deletions cut 5 bases from V and 4 bases from J, with 11 bases between.

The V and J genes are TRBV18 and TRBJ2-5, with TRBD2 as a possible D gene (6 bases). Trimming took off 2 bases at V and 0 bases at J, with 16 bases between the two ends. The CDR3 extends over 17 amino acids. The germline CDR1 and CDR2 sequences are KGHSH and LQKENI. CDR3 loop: CASSPRAVSGNQETQYF. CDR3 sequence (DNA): TGTGCCAGCTCACCAAGGGCGGTTAGCGGAAACCAAGAGACCCAGTACTTC.

The CDR3 DNA follows: TGTGCCAGTAGCCCATACCTAAACTCCTACAATGAGCAGTTCTTC. Amino acids: CASSPYLNSYNEQFF. V usage is TRBV19 and J usage is TRBJ2-1; D is ambiguous. Germline V CDR1 and CDR2: LNHDA, SQIVND (reference sequence). Trimming cost V 6 bases and J 0 bases, with 12 bases left between them. The CDR3 is made up of 15 amino acids.

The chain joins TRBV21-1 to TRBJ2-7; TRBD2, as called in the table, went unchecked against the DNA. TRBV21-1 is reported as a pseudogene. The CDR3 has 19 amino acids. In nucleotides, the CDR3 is TGTGCCAGCAGCCCCCTTTACGAGATTGTGGACCGGGAACGCTACGAGCAGTACTTC. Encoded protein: CASSPLYEIVDRERYEQYF.

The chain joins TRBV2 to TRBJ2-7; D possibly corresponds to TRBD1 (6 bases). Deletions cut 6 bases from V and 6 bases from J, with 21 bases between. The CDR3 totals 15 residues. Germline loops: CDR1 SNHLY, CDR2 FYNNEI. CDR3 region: CASRATGPKHTEQYF. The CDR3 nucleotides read TGTGCCAGCAGGGCAACAGGGCCTAAACATACCGAGCAGTACTTC. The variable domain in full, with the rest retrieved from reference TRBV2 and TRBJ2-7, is EPEVTQTPSHQVTQMGQEVILRCVPISNHLYFYWYRQILGQKVEFLVSFYNNEISEKSEIFDDQFSVERPDGSNFTLKIRSTKLEDSAMYFCASRATGPKHTEQYFGPGTRLTVT.

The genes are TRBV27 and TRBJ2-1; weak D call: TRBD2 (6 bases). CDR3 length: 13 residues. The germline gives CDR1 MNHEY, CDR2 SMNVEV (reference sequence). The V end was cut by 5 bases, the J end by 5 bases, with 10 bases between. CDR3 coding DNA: TGTGCCAGCAGTCCCGCGGGGAACAATGAGCAGTTCTTC. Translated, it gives CASSPAGNNEQFF.

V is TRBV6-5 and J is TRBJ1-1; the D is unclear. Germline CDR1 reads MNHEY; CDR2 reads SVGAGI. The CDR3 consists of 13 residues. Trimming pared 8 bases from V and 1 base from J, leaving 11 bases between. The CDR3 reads CASATGQNTEAFF. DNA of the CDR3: TGTGCCAGCGCGACGGGTCAGAACACTGAAGCTTTCTTT.

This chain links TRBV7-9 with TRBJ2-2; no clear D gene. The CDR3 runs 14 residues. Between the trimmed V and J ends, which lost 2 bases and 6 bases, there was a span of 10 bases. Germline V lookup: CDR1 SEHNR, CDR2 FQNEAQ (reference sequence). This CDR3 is CASSLRSTAGELFF. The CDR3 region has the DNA TGTGCCAGCAGCTTACGTTCAACTGCCGGGGAGCTGTTTTTT. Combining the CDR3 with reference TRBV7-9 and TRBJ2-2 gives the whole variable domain DTGVSQNPRHKITKRGQNVTFRCDPISEHNRLYWYRQTLGQGPEFLTYFQNEAQLEKSRLLSDRFSAERPKGSFSTLEIQRTEQGDSAMYLCASSLRSTAGELFFGEGSRLTVL.

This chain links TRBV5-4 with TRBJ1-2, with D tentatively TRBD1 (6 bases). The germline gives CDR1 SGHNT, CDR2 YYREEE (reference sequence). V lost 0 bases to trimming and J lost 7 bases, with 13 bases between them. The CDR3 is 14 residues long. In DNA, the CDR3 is TGTGCCAGCAGCTTGGTAGGGGGTGGTTTTGGCTACACCTTC. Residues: CASSLVGGGFGYTF. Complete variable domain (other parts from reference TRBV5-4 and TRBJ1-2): ETGVTQSPTHLIKTRGQQVTLRCSSQSGHNTVSWYQQALGQGPQFIFQYYREEENGRGNFPPRFSGLQFPNYSSELNVNALELDDSALYLCASSLVGGGFGYTFGSGTRLTVV.

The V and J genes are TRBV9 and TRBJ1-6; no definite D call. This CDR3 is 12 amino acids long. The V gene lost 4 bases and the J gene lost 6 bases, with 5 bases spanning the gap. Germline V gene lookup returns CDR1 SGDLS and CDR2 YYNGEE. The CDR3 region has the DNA TGTGCCAGCAGCCCTCCTAATTCACCCCTCCACTTT. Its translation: CASSPPNSPLHF. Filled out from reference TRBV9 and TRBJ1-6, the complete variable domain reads DSGVTQTPKHLITATGQRVTLRCSPRSGDLSVYWYQQSLDQGLQFLIQYYNGEERAKGNILERFSAQQFPDLHSELNLSSLELGDSALYFCASSPPNSPLHFGNGTRLTVT.

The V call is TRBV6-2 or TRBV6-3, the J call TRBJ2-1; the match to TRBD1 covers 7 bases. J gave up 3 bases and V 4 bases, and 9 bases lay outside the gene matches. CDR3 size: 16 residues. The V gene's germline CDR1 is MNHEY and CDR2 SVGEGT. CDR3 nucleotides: TGTGCCAGCAGTTCCCCCCTGACAGGGATCTACAATGAGCAGTTCTTC. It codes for CASSSPLTGIYNEQFF.

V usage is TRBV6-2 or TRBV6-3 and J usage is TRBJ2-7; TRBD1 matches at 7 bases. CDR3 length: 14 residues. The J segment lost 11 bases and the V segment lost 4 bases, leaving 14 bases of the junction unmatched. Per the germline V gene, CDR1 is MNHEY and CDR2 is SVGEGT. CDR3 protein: CASSFSLTGAREYF. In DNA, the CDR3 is TGTGCCAGCAGTTTTTCATTAACAGGGGCCCGCGAGTACTTC.

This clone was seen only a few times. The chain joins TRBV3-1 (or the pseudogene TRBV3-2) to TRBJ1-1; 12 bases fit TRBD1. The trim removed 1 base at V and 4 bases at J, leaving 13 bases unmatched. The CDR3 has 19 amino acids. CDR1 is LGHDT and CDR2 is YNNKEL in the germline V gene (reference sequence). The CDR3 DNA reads TGTGCCAGCAGCCAAGTTCTATGGGACAGGGGGCAACGGGGCACTGAAGCTTTCTTT. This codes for CASSQVLWDRGQRGTEAFF.